Below are 26 T cell receptor beta chains sequenced from a single sample in a study of T-cell reconstitution after alpha-beta-depleted transplantation in children. Preparation of the TCRbeta library was carried out with unique molecular identifiers. Via MiXCR, TCRdb re-called the PCR reads, giving one row per CDR3 protein. The sample contains just under 350,000 distinct CDR3 sequences, around 15% of which appear only once. Sequencing was performed on PBMCs, mostly from graft donor cells, taken 360 days after TCRalphabeta/CD19-depleted stem cell transplant. These TCRs come from a male patient under 10 years old who had a stem cell transplant for acute lymphoblastic leukemia, so the T cells may come from the graft donor.

This clonotype was seen once. The chain couples TRBV29-1 to TRBJ2-5; D perhaps matches TRBD2 (6 bases). V dropped 0 bases and J dropped 5 bases, with 16 bases sitting between them. This CDR3 has 15 residues. Germline V gives CDR1 SQVTM, CDR2 ANQGSEA. CDR3 residues: CSVEDVGGREETQYF. The CDR3 DNA reads as TGCAGCGTTGAAGACGTTGGGGGACGGGAGGAGACCCAGTACTTC.

The chain joins TRBV19 to TRBJ2-1; D possibly uses TRBD1 or TRBD2 (5 bases each). The CDR3 is made up of 14 amino acids. V was pared by 7 bases and J by 6 bases, with 16 bases between. Germline loops: CDR1 LNHDA, CDR2 SQIVND (reference sequence). The CDR3 DNA reads TGTGCCAGTACTGGACCGAAGGGGACCAATGAGCAGTTCTTC. It yields the protein CASTGPKGTNEQFF.

About this clonotype: Given a much more abundant clone one base away, this may be a read error. This chain connects TRBV12-3 or TRBV12-4 to TRBJ2-7; 8 bases align to TRBD1. V shed 10 bases and J 4 bases; nucleotides not matched to a gene: 12. CDR3 length: 14 residues. The CDR3 DNA is TGTGCCACCAGCGGACAGGGTATACAGTACGAGCAGTACTTC. Translation: CATSGQGIQYEQYF.

This clonotype appeared a few times. Mismatch with germline at one junction end may stem from a read error. The rearrangement links TRBV20-1 to TRBJ2-7, with 12 bases that match TRBD2. Germline CDR1 reads DFQATT; CDR2 reads SNEGSKA (reference sequence). The CDR3 covers 12 residues. The CDR3: CSARTETSGRPF. Written as DNA, the CDR3 is TGCAGTGCTAGGACGGAGACTAGCGGGAGACCCTTC.

This clonotype was counted between two and nine times. The chain joins TRBV28 to TRBJ2-3, with 7 bases matching TRBD2. CDR1 and CDR2 from the germline V gene are MDHEN and SYDVKM. CDR3 length: 15 residues. V gave up 7 bases and J gave up 4 bases; unmatched junction bases: 11. The CDR3 sequence is CASNLLMGGADTQYF. The CDR3 bases are TGTGCCAGCAACCTCCTCATGGGGGGGGCAGATACGCAGTATTTT.

This clonotype was counted between two and nine times. The chain links TRBV12-3 or TRBV12-4 to TRBJ2-3; no firm D call. The V end was cut by 10 bases, the J end by 1 base, with 12 bases between. There are 13 residues in the CDR3. CDR3 nucleotide sequence: TGTGCCACCACAAGTGCTGGCACAGATACGCAGTATTTT. This codes for CATTSAGTDTQYF.

This clonotype was recorded at least ten times. This chain links TRBV7-3 with TRBJ2-1; 7 bases are shared with TRBD2. Germline V gives CDR1 SGHTA, CDR2 FQGTGA. This CDR3 contains 13 residues. With V trimmed by 5 bases and J by 5 bases, 3 bases remained unmatched. CDR3 sequence (DNA): TGTGCCAGCAGCCCCACTAGCGACAATGAGCAGTTCTTC. This encodes CASSPTSDNEQFF.

This clonotype was found a few times. The chain recombines TRBV3-1 with TRBJ2-1; D ambiguous. The CDR3 is made up of 13 amino acids. Germline values: CDR1 LGHDT, CDR2 YNNKEL (reference sequence). Trimming removed 4 bases at V and 6 bases at J, with 10 bases between. Here the CDR3 DNA reads TGTGCCAGCAGCCCGTCTGGCGTCAATGAGCAGTTCTTC. Translating gives CASSPSGVNEQFF.

This clonotype was observed a handful of times. The junction does not match germline at one end; this may be a read error. The chain carries TRBV15 and TRBJ2-5; 7 bases are shared with TRBD2. CDR1 is LNHNV, CDR2 YYDKDF, per germline (reference sequence). CDR3 length equals 16 residues. CDR3 bases: TGTGCCACCAACAGAGATCTTGCGGGGGTCAAAGAGACCCAGTACTTC. Translated: CATNRDLAGVKETQYF.

This sequence joins TRBV4-2 and TRBJ2-6, with D maybe TRBD1 (5 bases). V was shortened by 0 bases and J by 3 bases, with 6 bases between the two germline ends. The CDR3 is made up of 15 amino acids. The germline gives CDR1 LGHNA, CDR2 YNFKEQ. CDR3 bases: TGTGCCAGCAGCCAAGATCAGGGTGGGGCCAACGTCCTGACTTTC. Protein sequence: CASSQDQGGANVLTF.

This clonotype was picked up many times. This chain links TRBV12-3 or TRBV12-4 with TRBJ2-2; tentative D call: TRBD1 (5 bases). Trimming took 4 bases from V and 4 from J, leaving 16 bases between them. This CDR3 is built from 16 residues. In DNA, the CDR3 is TGTGCCAGCAGTTCGCAGGGTGGTCCCTTCACCGGGGAGCTGTTTTTT. This sequence encodes CASSSQGGPFTGELFF.

This clonotype was recorded a few times. The chain joins TRBV4-3 to TRBJ2-3, with D perhaps TRBD2 (5 bases). CDR1 LGHNA and CDR2 YSLEER come from the germline V gene. This CDR3 is 15 amino acids long. Trimming removed 1 base at V and 6 bases at J, with 14 bases between. The DNA for the CDR3 is TGCGCCAGCAGCCAAGTTGCTAGCCTGCTGGATACGCAGTATTTT. Residues: CASSQVASLLDTQYF.

This clonotype has more than one count but fewer than ten. The chain combines TRBV7-9 with TRBJ2-3, with D possibly matching TRBD2 (6 bases). The CDR3 totals 16 residues. Deletions cut 5 bases from V and 2 bases from J, with 17 bases between. The germline V gene encodes CDR1 SEHNR and CDR2 FQNEAQ (reference sequence). The CDR3 sequence: CASSPEVWDFTDTQYF. The CDR3 DNA is TGTGCCAGCAGCCCGGAGGTCTGGGACTTCACAGATACGCAGTATTTT.

This clonotype was found a few times. This sequence joins TRBV6-5 and TRBJ2-1; TRBD2 matches at 9 bases. Germline-derived CDR1 and CDR2 are MNHEY and SVGAGI. V shed 2 bases, J shed 5 bases, and the junction held 7 bases outside the gene matches. CDR3 length equals 16 residues. The CDR3 sequence is CASSYPAGGINNEQFF. The CDR3 DNA is TGTGCCAGCAGTTACCCAGCGGGAGGAATTAACAATGAGCAGTTCTTC.

This clonotype was seen more than once but under ten times. The J gene is TRBJ2-3, the V gene TRBV9, with 7 bases matching TRBD2. CDR1 is SGDLS, CDR2 YYNGEE, per germline. J lost 2 bases, V lost 0 bases, and 9 bases had no gene match. The CDR3 runs to 17 residues. The CDR3 sequence: CASSVAGLAEFTDTQYF. In DNA form, the CDR3 reads TGTGCCAGCAGCGTAGCGGGGCTAGCGGAATTCACAGATACGCAGTATTTT.

The rearrangement uses TRBV25-1 and TRBJ2-5; 7 bases are shared with TRBD1. This CDR3 contains 14 residues. Germline values: CDR1 MGHDK, CDR2 SYGVNS. The junction had 4 bases not matched to a gene; V was cut back by 3 bases and J by 3 bases. CDR3 loop: CASSEGQLKETQYF. For the CDR3, the DNA is TGTGCCAGCAGTGAGGGACAGCTTAAAGAGACCCAGTACTTC. Full variable domain (remainder filled in from reference TRBV25-1 and TRBJ2-5): EADIYQTPRYLVIGTGKKITLECSQTMGHDKMYWYQQDPGMELHLIHYSYGVNSTEKGDLSSESTVSRIRTEHFPLTLESARPSHTSQYLCASSEGQLKETQYFGPGTRLLVL.

The V gene is TRBV20-1, the J gene TRBJ2-1; the D gene is possibly TRBD2 (6 bases). The CDR3 is made up of 16 amino acids. Germline V gives CDR1 DFQATT, CDR2 SNEGSKA (reference sequence). Trimming took off 5 bases at V and 4 bases at J, with 21 bases between the two ends. DNA of the CDR3: TGCAGTGCTTCATCCCCTAGCGTCGGGGCTTACAATGAGCAGTTCTTC. Its protein is CSASSPSVGAYNEQFF.

The table lists this clonotype with a few counts. The DNA of the CDR3 is TGTGCCAGCAGCCCATCGGACCTCTCTGGAAACACCATATATTTT. It codes for CASSPSDLSGNTIYF. The chain has TRBV7-9 and TRBJ1-3; D is undetermined. V was cut by 5 bases and J by 0 bases, with 11 bases left in between. The length of the CDR3 is 15 residues. Germline assignment: CDR1 SEHNR and CDR2 FQNEAQ (reference sequence).

The V and J genes are TRBV20-1 and TRBJ1-5, with 8 bases aligning to TRBD1. CDR1 DFQATT and CDR2 SNEGSKA come from the germline V gene (reference sequence). This CDR3 spans 15 amino acids. The V gene end was trimmed by 3 bases and the J gene end by 5 bases; junction bases not matched to a gene: 9. CDR3 sequence reads: CSASPLDREYQPQHF. CDR3 bases: TGCAGTGCTAGCCCCTTGGACAGGGAATATCAGCCCCAGCATTTT.

A few counts support this clonotype. The chain is built from TRBV10-3 and TRBJ2-5; D gene uncertain. CDR1 is ENHRY and CDR2 is SYGVKD in the germline V gene. The V gene lost 6 bases and the J gene lost 2 bases, with 10 bases spanning the gap. The CDR3 contains 13 residues. The CDR3 bases are TGTGCCATCAGCGTGACGGATCAAGAGACCCAGTACTTC. It specifies CAISVTDQETQYF.

The sample holds a few counts of this clonotype. V is TRBV29-1 and J is TRBJ2-6; D is ambiguous. V lost 2 bases, J lost 0 bases, and 14 bases lay in between. Per germline, CDR1 SQVTM and CDR2 ANQGSEA. The CDR3 has 17 residues. CDR3 DNA sequence: TGCAGCGTTGAACAGCCCGCCATGGACTCTGGGGCCAACGTCCTGACTTTC. This sequence encodes CSVEQPAMDSGANVLTF.

The chain couples TRBV2 to TRBJ2-3; D gene uncertain. The V gene's germline CDR1 is SNHLY and CDR2 FYNNEI. V was shortened by 4 bases and J by 4 bases, with 15 bases between the two germline ends. CDR3 length: 15 residues. The CDR3 coding sequence is TGTGCCAGCAGTGCGGTGTTAGCAGGCGCAGATACGCAGTATTTT. This sequence encodes CASSAVLAGADTQYF.

The J gene is TRBJ2-5, the V gene TRBV4-3, with 7 positions matching TRBD1. J was trimmed by 4 bases and V by 2 bases; bases with no gene match: 10. CDR3 length: 16 amino acids. The germline V gene has CDR1 LGHNA and CDR2 YSLEER. In nucleotides, the CDR3 is TGCGCCAGCAGCCAACTTATAGGGGGCCAGGGAGAGACCCAGTACTTC. Translating gives CASSQLIGGQGETQYF.

This clonotype turned up a few times. The chain uses TRBV5-5 and TRBJ2-2; D might be TRBD1 (6 bases). CDR1 is SGHKS, CDR2 YYEKEE, per germline (reference sequence). This CDR3 comprises 15 residues. V gave up 1 base and J gave up 4 bases, with 11 bases separating them. CDR3 sequence: CASSLKQGITGELFF. In DNA form, the CDR3 reads TGTGCCAGCAGCTTGAAACAGGGCATCACCGGGGAGCTGTTTTTT.

This clonotype was seen a few times. The rearrangement links TRBV25-1 to TRBJ2-7; D ambiguous. The ends were cut back, 6 bases at V and 3 bases at J, with 12 bases in the middle. CDR3 length: 13 amino acids. Per germline, CDR1 MGHDK and CDR2 SYGVNS. CDR3 nucleotide sequence: TGTGCCAGCAGAGGACGGATGATCTACGAGCAGTACTTC. Protein sequence: CASRGRMIYEQYF.

This clonotype has more than one count but fewer than ten. As DNA, the CDR3 is TGTGCCAGCAGCTGGGCGGGGGGAGAGCAGTACTTC. Translation: CASSWAGGEQYF. The chain links TRBV7-9 to TRBJ2-7; 8 nucleotides agree with TRBD2. CDR1 and CDR2 from the germline V gene are SEHNR and FQNEAQ (reference sequence). With 4 bases clipped from V and 7 bases from J, the junction kept 3 bases outside the gene matches. The CDR3 runs to 12 residues.